In its sample, the clone carrying this T cell receptor (beta chain) was seen a few times. This record comes from a study of regulatory T cells in long-lasting Graves disease. Study in general: Freshly diagnosed Graves' patients had used antithyroid drugs for under 3 months.

CDR3 regions were amplified by Arm-PCR using iRepertoire HTBI primers to build TCR beta libraries. TCRdb re-called the multiplex PCR reads with MiXCR, one entry per CDR3 protein. This table holds about 350,000 distinct CDR3 sequences, 16% found once. The time point denotes: newly diagnosed GD, antithyroid drugs for less than 3 months. After RNA was extracted from PBMCs, the TCR library was made from it. Patients of an endocrinology department in Xi'an, China, were included. Germline CDR1 and CDR2: MNHEY and SMNVEV (reference sequence). With 3 bases removed from V and 1 base from J, the gap between germline ends came to 11 bases. The CDR3 loop spans 15 amino acids. This sample also belongs to another study, concerning T cells in Graves' hyperthyroidism and ophthalmopathy. According to that study: A model of 13 V-J features distinguished ophthalmopathy from stable hyperthyroidism.

The TCR was taken from a middle-aged man with Graves disease. The sample here was peripheral blood mononuclear cells (PBMCs), taken at new diagnosis, from a patient treated with antithyroid drugs. The V call is TRBV27, the J call TRBJ2-3; possible D gene TRBD2, 6 bases. The CDR3 protein is CASSFGSVGTDTQYF. The CDR3 coding sequence is TGTGCCAGCAGTTTCGGGAGTGTTGGCACAGATACGCAGTATTTT.